Shown below are 2 T cell receptor beta chains from a single sample sequenced in a study of blood T cell repertoires in COVID-19. Data came from immunoSEQ multiplex PCR; TCRdb stores just in-frame clones and leaves some out. The profile shows about 480,000 clones, around 90% of them singletons. The sequencing input was peripheral blood. The receptors stem from a woman between 45 and 65 years old with COVID-19, enrolled during active disease.

This chain links TRBV5-4 with TRBJ2-7; 13 bases line up with TRBD2. Trimming cost V 4 bases and J 2 bases; bases outside gene matches: 9. The CDR3 sequence is 17 residues long. The germline gives CDR1 SGHNT, CDR2 YYREEE (reference sequence). Here the CDR3 DNA reads TGTGCCAGCAGCCCGGGGGGGACTAGCGGGGACACCTACGAGCAGTACTTC. It is translated as CASSPGGTSGDTYEQYF.

This clone has a single count. The chain recombines TRBV30 with TRBJ2-3; 7 bases are shared with TRBD2. The CDR3 totals 14 residues. Unmatched junction bases numbered 11, after V lost 5 bases and J lost 6 bases. Germline CDR1 and CDR2: GTSNPN and SVGIG (reference sequence). The CDR3 is CAWLQRGVADTQYF. Here the CDR3 DNA reads TGTGCCTGGCTCCAACGGGGGGTAGCGGATACGCAGTATTTT.